A single sample gave rise to the 3 T cell receptor beta chains below, sequenced in a study of read filtering for tumor transcriptome and immune sequencing. This library used roughly 400 ng RNA and molecular barcoded adaptors spanning alpha/delta and beta/gamma chains. TCRdb re-called the reads through MiXCR, storing one row per CDR3 protein. The sample lists around 30,000 distinct CDR3 sequences, approximately 18% seen once, with more than 15% in the top ten. The sequencing sample was made of a population of CD138-negative cells sorted from bone marrow. The receptors were gathered from a donor aged 40 or older with multiple myeloma.

Relative to its sample, this clonotype is medium-sized. The CDR3 DNA reads as TGTGCCAGCAGCCCACGCTCCGGGACAGGGAGCTCCTACAATGAGCAGTTCTTC. Translation: CASSPRSGTGSSYNEQFF. This chain connects TRBV3-1 to TRBJ2-1; 9 nucleotides agree with TRBD1. The V gene's germline CDR1 is LGHDT and CDR2 YNNKEL (reference sequence). Germline trimming cut 4 bases from V and 0 bases from J; bases unmatched to any gene: 10. This CDR3 is built from 18 residues.

This clonotype was picked up many times. The CDR3 loop is CASSELGLAGEDEQFF. CDR3 coding DNA: TGTGCCAGCAGTGAACTCGGACTAGCGGGAGAGGATGAGCAGTTCTTC. V usage is TRBV6-1 and J usage is TRBJ2-1; TRBD2 aligns across 13 bases. This CDR3 spans 16 amino acids. The V gene's germline CDR1 is MNHNS and CDR2 SASEGT. V dropped 2 bases and J dropped 8; count of bases not matched to a gene: 6.

This clonotype came up a few times. The chain links TRBV20-1 to TRBJ1-5, with D maybe TRBD1 (5 bases). Germline CDR1 and CDR2: DFQATT and SNEGSKA (reference sequence). Trimming left V 5 bases short and J 5 bases short, with 25 bases between. CDR3 length: 17 amino acids. CDR3 sequence: CSAPNPGPNRTYQPQHF. In nucleotides, the CDR3 is TGCAGTGCTCCTAATCCGGGACCAAACCGGACTTATCAGCCCCAGCATTTT.